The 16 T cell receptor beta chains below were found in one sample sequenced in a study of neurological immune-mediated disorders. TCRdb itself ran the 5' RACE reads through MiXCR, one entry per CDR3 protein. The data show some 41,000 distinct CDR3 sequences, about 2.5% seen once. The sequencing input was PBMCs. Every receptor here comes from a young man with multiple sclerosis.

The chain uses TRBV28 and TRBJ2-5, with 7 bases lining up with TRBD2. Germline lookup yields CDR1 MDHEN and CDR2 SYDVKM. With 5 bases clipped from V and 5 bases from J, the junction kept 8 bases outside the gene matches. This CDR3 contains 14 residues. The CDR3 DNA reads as TGTGCCAGCAGTACTAGCGCCGTCCGGGAGACCCAGTACTTC. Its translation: CASSTSAVRETQYF.

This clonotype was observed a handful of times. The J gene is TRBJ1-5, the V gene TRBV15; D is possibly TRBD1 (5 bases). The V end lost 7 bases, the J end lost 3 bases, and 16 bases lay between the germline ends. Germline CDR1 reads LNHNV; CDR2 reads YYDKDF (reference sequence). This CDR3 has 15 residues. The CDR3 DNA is TGTGCCACCACCCCGGCCTCGGGGCACAATCAGCCCCAGCATTTT. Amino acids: CATTPASGHNQPQHF.

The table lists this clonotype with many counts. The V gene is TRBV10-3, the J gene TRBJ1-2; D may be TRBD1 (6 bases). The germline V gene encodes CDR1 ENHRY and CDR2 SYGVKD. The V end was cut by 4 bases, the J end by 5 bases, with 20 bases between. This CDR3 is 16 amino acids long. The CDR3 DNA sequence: TGTGCCATCAGTGCCCGCAACAGGGAAATGGGTTATGGCTACACCTTC. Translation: CAISARNREMGYGYTF.

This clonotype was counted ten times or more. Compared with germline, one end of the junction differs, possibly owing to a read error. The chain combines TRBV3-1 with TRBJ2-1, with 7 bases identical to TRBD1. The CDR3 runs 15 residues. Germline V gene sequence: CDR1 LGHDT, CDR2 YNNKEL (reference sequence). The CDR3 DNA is TGTGCCAGTAGCCCAACAGGGGTAAAGTTCTATGAGCAGTTCTTC. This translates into CASSPTGVKFYEQFF.

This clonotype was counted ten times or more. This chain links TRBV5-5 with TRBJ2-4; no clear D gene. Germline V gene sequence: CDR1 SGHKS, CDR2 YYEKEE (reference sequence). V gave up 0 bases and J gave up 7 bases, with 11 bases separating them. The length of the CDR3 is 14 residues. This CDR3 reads CASSLEWGSNIQYF. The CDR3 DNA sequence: TGTGCCAGCAGCTTGGAGTGGGGATCGAACATTCAGTACTTC.

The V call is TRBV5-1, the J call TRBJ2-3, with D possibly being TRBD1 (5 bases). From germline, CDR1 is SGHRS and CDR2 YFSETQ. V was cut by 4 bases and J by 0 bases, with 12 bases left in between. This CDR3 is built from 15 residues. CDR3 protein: CASSGATYSTDTQYF. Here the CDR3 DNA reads TGCGCCAGCAGCGGGGCTACTTATAGCACAGATACGCAGTATTTT.

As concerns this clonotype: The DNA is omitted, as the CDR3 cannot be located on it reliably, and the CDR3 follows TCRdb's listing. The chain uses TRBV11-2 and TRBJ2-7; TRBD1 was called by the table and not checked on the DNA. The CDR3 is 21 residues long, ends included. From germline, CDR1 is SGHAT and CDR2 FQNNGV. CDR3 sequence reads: CASSFYICSPDEAGESYEQYF.

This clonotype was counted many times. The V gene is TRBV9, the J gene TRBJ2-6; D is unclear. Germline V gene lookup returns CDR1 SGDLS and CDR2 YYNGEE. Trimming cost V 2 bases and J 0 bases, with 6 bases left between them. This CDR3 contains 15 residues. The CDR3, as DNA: TGTGCCAGCAGCGTTCCCCTCTCTGGGGCCAACGTCCTGACTTTC. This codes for CASSVPLSGANVLTF.

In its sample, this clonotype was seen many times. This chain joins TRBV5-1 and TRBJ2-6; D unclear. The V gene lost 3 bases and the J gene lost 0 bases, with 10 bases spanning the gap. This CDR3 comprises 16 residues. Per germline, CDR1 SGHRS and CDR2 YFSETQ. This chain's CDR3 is CASSSTAGSGANVLTF. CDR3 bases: TGCGCCAGCAGCTCTACCGCAGGCTCTGGGGCCAACGTCCTGACTTTC. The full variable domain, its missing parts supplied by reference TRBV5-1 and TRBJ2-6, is KAGVTQTPRYLIKTRGQQVTLSCSPISGHRSVSWYQQTPGQGLQFLFEYFSETQRNKGNFPGRFSGRQFSNSRSEMNVSTLELGDSALYLCASSSTAGSGANVLTFGAGSRLTVL.

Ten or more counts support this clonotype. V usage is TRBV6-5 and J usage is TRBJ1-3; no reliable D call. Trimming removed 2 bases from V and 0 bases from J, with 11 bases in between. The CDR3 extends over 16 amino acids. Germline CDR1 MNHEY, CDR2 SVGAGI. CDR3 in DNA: TGTGCCAGCAGTTACGAGCAGCGGCTCTCTGGAAACACCATATATTTT. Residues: CASSYEQRLSGNTIYF.

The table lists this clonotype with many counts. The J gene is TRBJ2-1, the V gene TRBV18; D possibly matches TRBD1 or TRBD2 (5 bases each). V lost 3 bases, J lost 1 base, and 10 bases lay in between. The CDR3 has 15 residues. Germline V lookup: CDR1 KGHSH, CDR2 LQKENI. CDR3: CASSPGTASYNEQFF. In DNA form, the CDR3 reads TGTGCCAGCTCACCGGGGACCGCATCCTACAATGAGCAGTTCTTC.

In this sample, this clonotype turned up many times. CDR3 DNA sequence: TGCAGTGCTAGGATTAAGTTGTACACCGGGGAGCTGTTTTTT. Its translation: CSARIKLYTGELFF. The chain joins TRBV20-1 to TRBJ2-2; D is unresolved. Per the germline V gene, CDR1 is DFQATT and CDR2 is SNEGSKA (reference sequence). V gave up 3 bases and J gave up 3 bases, with 11 bases separating them. The CDR3 is 14 residues long.

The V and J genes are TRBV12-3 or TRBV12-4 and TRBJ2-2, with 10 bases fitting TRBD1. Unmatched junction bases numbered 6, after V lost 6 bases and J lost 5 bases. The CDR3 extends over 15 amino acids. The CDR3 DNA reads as TGTGCCAGCAGAGATCCGGGACAGGGGACCGGGGAGCTGTTTTTT. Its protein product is CASRDPGQGTGELFF.

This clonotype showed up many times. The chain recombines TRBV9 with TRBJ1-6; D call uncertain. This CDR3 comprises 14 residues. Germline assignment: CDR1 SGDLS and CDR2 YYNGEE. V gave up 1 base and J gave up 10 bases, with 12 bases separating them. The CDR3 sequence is CASSVKGIGSPLHF. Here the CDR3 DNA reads TGTGCCAGCAGCGTAAAAGGGATAGGCTCACCCCTCCACTTT.

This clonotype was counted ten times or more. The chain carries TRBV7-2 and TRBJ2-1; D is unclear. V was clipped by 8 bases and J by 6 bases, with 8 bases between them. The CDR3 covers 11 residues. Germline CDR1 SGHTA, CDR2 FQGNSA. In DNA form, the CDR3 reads TGTGCCAGCGTAAAGATCAATGAGCAGTTCTTC. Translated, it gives CASVKINEQFF. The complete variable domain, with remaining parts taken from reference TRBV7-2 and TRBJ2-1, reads GAGVSQSPSNKVTEKGKDVELRCDPISGHTALYWYRQSLGQGLEFLIYFQGNSAPDKSGLPSDRFSAERTGGSVSTLTIQRTQQEDSAVYLCASVKINEQFFGPGTRLTVL.

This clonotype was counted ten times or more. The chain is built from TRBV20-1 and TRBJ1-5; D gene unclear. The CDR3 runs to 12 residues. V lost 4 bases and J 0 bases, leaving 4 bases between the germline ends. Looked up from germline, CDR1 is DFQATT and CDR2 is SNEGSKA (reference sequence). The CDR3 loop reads CSAMTSNQPQHF. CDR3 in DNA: TGCAGTGCTATGACTAGCAATCAGCCCCAGCATTTT.